The T cell receptor beta chain described here comes from a study of CD8+ T cells in alopecia areata. Study-wide points: Uncertainty about whether baseline CD8+ expansion is linked to response remains, with one nonresponder. Clonality in lesional scalp, especially alopecia totalis/universalis, exceeded that of normal scalp.

With regard to this clone: Its antigen remains unknown.

Trimming at V came to 0 bases and at J to 1 base, leaving 7 bases not matched to a gene. The CDR3 length is 17 residues. Germline V gene data show CDR1 as ENHRY and CDR2 as SYGVKD. Treatment defined: oral pan-JAK inhibitor, 5-10 mg twice daily. The investigators collected lesional scalp punch biopsies and peripheral blood from alopecia areata patients. PBMCs served as the source from which CD4+ and CD8+ T cells were sorted. Sequencing relied on a cDNA template that was reverse transcribed from extracted RNA. Sequencing was performed with immunoSEQ multiplex PCR; in TCRdb, only in-frame clones are kept and a portion is missing. Of 200,000 or so clones listed, more than 45% are singletons.

The source was CD4+ T cells sorted from blood, collected at week 24, from a patient treated with tofacitinib. V is TRBV10-3 and J is TRBJ2-7, with 9 bases identical to TRBD2. This TCR was sampled from a human donor with alopecia areata. The CDR3 sequence: CAISESTRSGGSYEQYF. The CDR3 DNA is TGTGCCATCAGTGAGTCGACTCGAAGCGGGGGGTCCTACGAGCAGTACTTC.